This TCR beta chain was obtained from a study of T cell repertoires in cytomegalovirus infection. In the study overall: Public TCR beta signatures marked donors with CMV infection and the matching HLA. Findings and caveats of the study: Public TCR beta family frequency separated CMV-and-HLA carriers, including in an independent cohort. HLA-C-restricted CMV-specific TCR beta clonotypes prevailed in the ex vivo response.

This CDR3 spans 15 amino acids. Germline lookup yields CDR1 MNHNS and CDR2 SASEGT. Unmatched junction bases numbered 8, after V lost 6 bases and J lost 1 base. This clonotype was detected ten times or more. Its antigen is currently unknown. From the reads, TCRdb called clonotypes with MiXCR, one entry per CDR3 protein. The sample has 310,000 or so distinct CDR3 sequences; about 17% are singletons. The gene calls are TRBV6-1 and TRBJ2-5, with 7 nucleotides matching TRBD1. The sequence derives from a human donor in good health (CMV status not recorded). Some clones in this sample may be carry-over from other donors' samples. The sample taken for sequencing was PBMCs. CDR3 DNA: TGTGCCAGCAGACCACCGGGGACAGCCCAAGAGACCCAGTACTTC. Translating gives CASRPPGTAQETQYF.